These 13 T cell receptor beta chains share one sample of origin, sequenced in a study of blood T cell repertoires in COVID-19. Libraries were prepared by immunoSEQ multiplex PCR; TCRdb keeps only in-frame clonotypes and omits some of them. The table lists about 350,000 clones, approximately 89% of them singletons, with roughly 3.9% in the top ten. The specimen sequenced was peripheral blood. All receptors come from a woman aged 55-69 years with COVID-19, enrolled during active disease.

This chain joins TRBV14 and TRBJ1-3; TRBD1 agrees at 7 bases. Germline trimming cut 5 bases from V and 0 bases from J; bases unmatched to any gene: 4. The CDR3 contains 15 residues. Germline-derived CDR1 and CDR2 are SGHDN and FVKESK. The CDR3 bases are TGTGCCAGCAGCTCACAGGGGAACTCTGGAAACACCATATATTTT. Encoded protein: CASSSQGNSGNTIYF.

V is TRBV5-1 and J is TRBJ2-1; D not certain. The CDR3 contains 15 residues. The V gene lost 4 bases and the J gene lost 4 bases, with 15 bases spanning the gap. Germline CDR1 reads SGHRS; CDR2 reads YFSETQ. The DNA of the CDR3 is TGCGCCAGCAGCCTATCCGGAGACTTATACAATGAGCAGTTCTTC. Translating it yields CASSLSGDLYNEQFF.

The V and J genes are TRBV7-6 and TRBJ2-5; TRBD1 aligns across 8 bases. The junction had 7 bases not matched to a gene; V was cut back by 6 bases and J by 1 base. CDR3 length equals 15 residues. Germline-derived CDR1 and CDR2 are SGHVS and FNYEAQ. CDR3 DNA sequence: TGTGCCAGCAGACCAGGGACAGGAGCCCAAGAGACCCAGTACTTC. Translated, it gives CASRPGTGAQETQYF. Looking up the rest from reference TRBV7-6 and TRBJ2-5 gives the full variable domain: GAGVSQSPRYKVTKRGQDVALRCDPISGHVSLYWYRQALGQGPEFLTYFNYEAQQDKSGLPNDRFSAERPEGSISTLTIQRTEQRDSAMYRCASRPGTGAQETQYFGPGTRLLVL.

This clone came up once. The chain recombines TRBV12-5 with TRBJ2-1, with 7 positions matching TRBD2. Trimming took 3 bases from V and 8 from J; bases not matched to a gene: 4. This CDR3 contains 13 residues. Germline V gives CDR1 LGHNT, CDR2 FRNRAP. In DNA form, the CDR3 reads TGTGCTAGTGGTTTAGGACGGGGGGATGAGCAGTTCTTC. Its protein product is CASGLGRGDEQFF.

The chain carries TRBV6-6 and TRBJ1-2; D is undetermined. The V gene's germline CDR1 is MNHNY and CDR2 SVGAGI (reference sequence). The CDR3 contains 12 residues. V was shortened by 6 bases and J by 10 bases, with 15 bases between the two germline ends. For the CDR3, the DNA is TGTGCCAGCAGCCGCGCAGCGTCGGACTACACCTTC. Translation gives CASSRAASDYTF.

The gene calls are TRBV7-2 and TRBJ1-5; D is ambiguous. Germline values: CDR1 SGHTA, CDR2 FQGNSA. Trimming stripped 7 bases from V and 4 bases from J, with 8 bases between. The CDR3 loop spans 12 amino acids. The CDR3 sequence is CASTVLNQPQHF. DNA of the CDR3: TGTGCCAGCACCGTTTTGAATCAGCCCCAGCATTTT.

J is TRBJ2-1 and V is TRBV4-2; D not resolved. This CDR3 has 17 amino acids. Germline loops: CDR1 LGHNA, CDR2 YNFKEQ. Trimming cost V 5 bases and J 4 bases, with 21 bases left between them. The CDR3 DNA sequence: TGTGCCAGCAGCATGCACTGGGCCCAAGACCCATACAATGAGCAGTTCTTC. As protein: CASSMHWAQDPYNEQFF.

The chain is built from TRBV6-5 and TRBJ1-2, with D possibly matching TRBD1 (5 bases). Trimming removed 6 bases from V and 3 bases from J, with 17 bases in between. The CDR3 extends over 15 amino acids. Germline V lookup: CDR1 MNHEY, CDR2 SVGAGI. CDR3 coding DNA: TGTGCCAGCAGCCCGCACAATAGGGGTGACTATGGCTACACCTTC. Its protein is CASSPHNRGDYGYTF.

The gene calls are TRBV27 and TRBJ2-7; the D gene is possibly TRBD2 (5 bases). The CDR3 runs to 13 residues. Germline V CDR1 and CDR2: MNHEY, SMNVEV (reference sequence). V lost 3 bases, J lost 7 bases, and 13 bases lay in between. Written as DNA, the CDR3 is TGTGCCAGCAGTTTCCCCGGGCGAGGGGAGCAGTACTTC. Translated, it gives CASSFPGRGEQYF.

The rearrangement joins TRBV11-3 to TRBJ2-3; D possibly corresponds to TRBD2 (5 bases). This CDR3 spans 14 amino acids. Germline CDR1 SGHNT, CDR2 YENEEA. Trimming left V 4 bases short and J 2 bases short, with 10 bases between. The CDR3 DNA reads TGTGCCAGCAGCTACGACCGGGACACAGATACGCAGTATTTT. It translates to CASSYDRDTDTQYF.

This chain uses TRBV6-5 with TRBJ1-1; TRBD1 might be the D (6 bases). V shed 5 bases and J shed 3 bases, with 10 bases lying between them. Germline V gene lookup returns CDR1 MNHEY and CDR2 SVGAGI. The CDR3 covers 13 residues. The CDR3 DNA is TGTGCCAGCAGTCCGGGGGGGCACACTGAAGCTTTCTTT. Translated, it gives CASSPGGHTEAFF.

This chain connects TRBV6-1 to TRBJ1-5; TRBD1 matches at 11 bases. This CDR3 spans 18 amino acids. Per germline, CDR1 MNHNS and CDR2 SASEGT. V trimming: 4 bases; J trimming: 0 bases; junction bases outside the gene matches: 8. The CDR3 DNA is TGTGCCAGCAGTGTAAGGACAGGGGGCCTAGATAGCAATCAGCCCCAGCATTTT. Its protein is CASSVRTGGLDSNQPQHF.

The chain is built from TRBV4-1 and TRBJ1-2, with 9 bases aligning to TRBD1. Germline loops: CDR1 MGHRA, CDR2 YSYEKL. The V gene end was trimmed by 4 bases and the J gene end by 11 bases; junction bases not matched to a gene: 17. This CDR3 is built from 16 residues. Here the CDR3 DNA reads TGCGCCAGCAGCCTTTCCTCCGGGACAGGGTCTTTGTTGTACACCTTC. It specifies CASSLSSGTGSLLYTF.